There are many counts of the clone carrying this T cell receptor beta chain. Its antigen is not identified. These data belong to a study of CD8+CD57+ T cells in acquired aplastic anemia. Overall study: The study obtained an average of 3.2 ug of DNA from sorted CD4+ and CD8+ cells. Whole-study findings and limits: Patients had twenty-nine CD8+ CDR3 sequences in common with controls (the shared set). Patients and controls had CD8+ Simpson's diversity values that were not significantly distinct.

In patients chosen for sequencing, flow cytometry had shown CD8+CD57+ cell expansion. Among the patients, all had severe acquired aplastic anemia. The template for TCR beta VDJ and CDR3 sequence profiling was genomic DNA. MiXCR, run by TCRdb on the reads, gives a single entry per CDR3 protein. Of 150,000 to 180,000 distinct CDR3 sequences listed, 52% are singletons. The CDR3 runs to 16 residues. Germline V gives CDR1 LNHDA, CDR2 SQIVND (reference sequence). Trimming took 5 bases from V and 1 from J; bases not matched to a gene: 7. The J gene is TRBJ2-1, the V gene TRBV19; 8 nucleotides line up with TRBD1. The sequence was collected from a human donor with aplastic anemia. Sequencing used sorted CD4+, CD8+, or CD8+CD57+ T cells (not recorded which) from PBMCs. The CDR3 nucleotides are TGTGCCAGTAGTCGGGCAGGGGGCGCGTCCTACAATGAGCAGTTCTTC. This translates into CASSRAGGASYNEQFF.